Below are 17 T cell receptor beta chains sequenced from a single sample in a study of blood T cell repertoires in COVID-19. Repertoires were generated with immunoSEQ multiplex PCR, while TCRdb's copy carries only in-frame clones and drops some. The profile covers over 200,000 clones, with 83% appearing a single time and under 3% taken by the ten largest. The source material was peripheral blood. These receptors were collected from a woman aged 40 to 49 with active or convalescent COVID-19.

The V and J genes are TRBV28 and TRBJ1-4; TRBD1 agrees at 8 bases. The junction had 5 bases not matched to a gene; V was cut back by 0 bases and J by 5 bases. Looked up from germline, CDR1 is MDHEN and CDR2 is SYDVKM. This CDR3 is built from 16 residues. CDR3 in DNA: TGTGCCAGCAGTTTATGGGCAGGGGGCGGGAATGAAAAACTGTTTTTT. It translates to CASSLWAGGGNEKLFF. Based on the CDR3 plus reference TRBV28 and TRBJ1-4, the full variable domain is DVKVTQSSRYLVKRTGEKVFLECVQDMDHENMFWYRQDPGLGLRLIYFSYDVKMKEKGDIPEGYSVSREKKERFSLILESASTNQTSMYLCASSLWAGGGNEKLFFGSGTQLSVL.

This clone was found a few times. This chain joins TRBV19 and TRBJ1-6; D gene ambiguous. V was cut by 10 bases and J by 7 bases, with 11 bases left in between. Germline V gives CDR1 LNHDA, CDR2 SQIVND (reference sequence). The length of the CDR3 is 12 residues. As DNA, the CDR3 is TGTGCCACACAGTTTGACAATTCACCCCTCCACTTT. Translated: CATQFDNSPLHF.

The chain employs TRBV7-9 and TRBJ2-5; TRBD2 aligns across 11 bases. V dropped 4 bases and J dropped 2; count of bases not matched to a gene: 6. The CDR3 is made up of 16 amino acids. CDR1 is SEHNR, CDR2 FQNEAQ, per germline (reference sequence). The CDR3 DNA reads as TGTGCCAGCAGCTCAAGCGGGACTAGCGGACAAGAGACCCAGTACTTC. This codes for CASSSSGTSGQETQYF.

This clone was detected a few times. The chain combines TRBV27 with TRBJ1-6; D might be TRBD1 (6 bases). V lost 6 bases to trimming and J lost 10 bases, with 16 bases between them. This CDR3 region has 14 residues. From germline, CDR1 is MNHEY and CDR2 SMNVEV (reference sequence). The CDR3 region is CASSSTGFRSPLHF. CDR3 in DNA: TGTGCCAGCAGCAGCACAGGGTTCAGGTCACCCCTCCACTTT.

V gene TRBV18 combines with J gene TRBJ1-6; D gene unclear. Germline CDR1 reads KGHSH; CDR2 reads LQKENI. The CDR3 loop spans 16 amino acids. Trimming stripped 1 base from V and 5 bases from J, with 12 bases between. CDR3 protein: CASSPQRRRNNSPLHF. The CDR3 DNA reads TGTGCCAGCTCACCACAGAGAAGGAGGAATAATTCACCCCTCCACTTT.

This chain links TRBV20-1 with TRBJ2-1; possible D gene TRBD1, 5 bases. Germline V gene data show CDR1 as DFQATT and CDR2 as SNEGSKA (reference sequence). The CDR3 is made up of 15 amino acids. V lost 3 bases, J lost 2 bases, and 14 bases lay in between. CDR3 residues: CSASRARVPYNEQFF. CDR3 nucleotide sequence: TGCAGTGCTAGTAGGGCCAGGGTCCCCTACAATGAGCAGTTCTTC.

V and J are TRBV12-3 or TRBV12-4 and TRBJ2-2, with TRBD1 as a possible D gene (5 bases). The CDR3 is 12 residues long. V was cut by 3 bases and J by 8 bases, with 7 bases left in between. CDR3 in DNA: TGTGCCAGCAGTTTGGGGCTAGGGGAGCTGTTTTTT. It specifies CASSLGLGELFF.

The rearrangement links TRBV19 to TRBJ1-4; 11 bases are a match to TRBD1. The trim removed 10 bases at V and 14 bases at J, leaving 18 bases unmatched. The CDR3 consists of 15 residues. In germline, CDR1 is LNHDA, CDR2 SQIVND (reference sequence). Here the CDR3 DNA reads TGTGCCACCAAGGGTTTCGGACAGGGGGCGAGTGAGCTGTTTTTT. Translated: CATKGFGQGASELFF.

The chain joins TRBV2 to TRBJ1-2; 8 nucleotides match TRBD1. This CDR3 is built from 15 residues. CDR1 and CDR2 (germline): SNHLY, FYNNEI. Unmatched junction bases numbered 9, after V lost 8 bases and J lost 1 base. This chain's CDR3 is CASEQLGQGNYGYTF. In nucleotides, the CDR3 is TGTGCCAGCGAGCAACTCGGACAGGGTAACTATGGCTACACCTTC.

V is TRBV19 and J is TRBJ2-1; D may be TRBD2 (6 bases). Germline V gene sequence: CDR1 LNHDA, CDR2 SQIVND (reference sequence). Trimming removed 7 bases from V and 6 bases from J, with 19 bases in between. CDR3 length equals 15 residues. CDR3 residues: CASIADREIPNEQFF. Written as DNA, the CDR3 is TGTGCCAGTATTGCGGACCGGGAGATCCCCAATGAGCAGTTCTTC. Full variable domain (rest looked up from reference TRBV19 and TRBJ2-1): DGGITQSPKYLFRKEGQNVTLSCEQNLNHDAMYWYRQDPGQGLRLIYYSQIVNDFQKGDIAEGYSVSREKKESFPLTVTSAQKNPTAFYLCASIADREIPNEQFFGPGTRLTVL.

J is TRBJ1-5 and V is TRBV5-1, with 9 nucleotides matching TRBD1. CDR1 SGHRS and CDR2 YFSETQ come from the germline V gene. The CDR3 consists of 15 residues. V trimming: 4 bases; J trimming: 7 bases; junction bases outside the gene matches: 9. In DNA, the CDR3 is TGCGCCAGCAGCCGAACAGGGGGCGCGTGGCAGCCCCAGCATTTT. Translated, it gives CASSRTGGAWQPQHF. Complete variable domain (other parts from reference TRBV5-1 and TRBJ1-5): KAGVTQTPRYLIKTRGQQVTLSCSPISGHRSVSWYQQTPGQGLQFLFEYFSETQRNKGNFPGRFSGRQFSNSRSEMNVSTLELGDSALYLCASSRTGGAWQPQHFGDGTRLSIL.

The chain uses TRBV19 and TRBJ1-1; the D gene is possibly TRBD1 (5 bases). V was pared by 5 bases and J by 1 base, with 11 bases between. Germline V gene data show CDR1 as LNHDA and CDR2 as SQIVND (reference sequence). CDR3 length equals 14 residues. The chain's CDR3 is CASSPLDRNTEAFF. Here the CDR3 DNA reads TGTGCCAGTAGTCCTCTAGACAGGAACACTGAAGCTTTCTTT.

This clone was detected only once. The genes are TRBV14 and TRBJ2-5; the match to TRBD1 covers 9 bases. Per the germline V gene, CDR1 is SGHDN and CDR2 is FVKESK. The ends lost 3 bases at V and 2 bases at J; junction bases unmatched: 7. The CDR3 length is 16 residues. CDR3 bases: TGTGCCAGCAGCCATGGGAACAGGGGGCCTCAAGAGACCCAGTACTTC. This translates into CASSHGNRGPQETQYF.

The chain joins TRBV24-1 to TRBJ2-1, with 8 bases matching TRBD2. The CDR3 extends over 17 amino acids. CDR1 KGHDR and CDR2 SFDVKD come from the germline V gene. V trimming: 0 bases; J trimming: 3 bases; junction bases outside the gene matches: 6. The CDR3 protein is CATSDLGRGRNYNEQFF. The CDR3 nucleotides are TGTGCCACCAGTGATTTGGGCCGCGGGAGGAACTACAATGAGCAGTTCTTC.

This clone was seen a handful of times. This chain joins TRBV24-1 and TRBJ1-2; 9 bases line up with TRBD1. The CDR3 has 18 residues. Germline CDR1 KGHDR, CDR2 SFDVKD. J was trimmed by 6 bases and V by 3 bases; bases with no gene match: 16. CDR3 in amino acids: CATSDPPGQGKAWDGYTF. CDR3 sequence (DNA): TGTGCCACCAGTGATCCCCCGGGACAGGGAAAGGCCTGGGATGGCTACACCTTC.

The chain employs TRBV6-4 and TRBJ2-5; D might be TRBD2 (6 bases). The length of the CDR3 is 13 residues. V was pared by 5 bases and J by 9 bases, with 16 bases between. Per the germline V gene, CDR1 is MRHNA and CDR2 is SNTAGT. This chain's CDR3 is CASSKTEPGAQYF. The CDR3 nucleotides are TGTGCCAGCAGTAAGACTGAGCCGGGGGCCCAGTACTTC.

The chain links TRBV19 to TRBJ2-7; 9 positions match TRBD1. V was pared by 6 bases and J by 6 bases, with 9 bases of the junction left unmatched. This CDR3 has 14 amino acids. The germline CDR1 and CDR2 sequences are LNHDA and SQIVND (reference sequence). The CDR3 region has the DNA TGTGCCAGTAGCTTCAATACAGGGGGCCTCGAGCAGTACTTC. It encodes CASSFNTGGLEQYF.